These T cell receptor beta chains were read from a single sample in a study of cytomegalovirus exposure and HLA in healthy donors. Sequencing used immunoSEQ multiplex PCR; TCRdb keeps in-frame clones, though not all of them. The sample comprises fewer than 250,000 clones, over 70% of which are singletons, and roughly an eighth rests with the top ten. Sequenced material: PBMCs. The receptors derive from a woman aged 30 to 39 in good health and CMV-seropositive. Both conserved end residues are part of each CDR3. The D gene is left open where the match is weak. Clone size appears in some rows only: once, few, many, or a class for an expanded clone.

D gene: -; clone size: -; V gene: TRBV9; J gene: TRBJ1-1; CDR3 protein: CASSIRVNTEAFF; CDR3 DNA: TGTGCCAGCAGCATCAGGGTGAACACTGAAGCTTTCTTT
D gene: TRBD2; clone size: -; V gene: TRBV27; J gene: TRBJ2-1; CDR3 protein: CASTRRKRERSYNEQFF; CDR3 DNA: TGTGCCAGCACCCGCAGGAAGCGGGAGAGATCCTACAATGAGCAGTTCTTC
D gene: -; clone size: -; V gene: TRBV27; J gene: TRBJ1-2; CDR3 protein: CASSVRPRGPYGYTF; CDR3 DNA: TGTGCCAGCAGTGTACGTCCCCGGGGGCCCTATGGCTACACCTTC
D gene: -; clone size: -; V gene: TRBV4-1; J gene: TRBJ2-1; CDR3 protein: CASSSNAETLYNEQFF; CDR3 DNA: TGCGCCAGCAGCTCCAACGCAGAGACGCTCTACAATGAGCAGTTCTTC
D gene: TRBD1; clone size: -; V gene: TRBV11-2; J gene: TRBJ1-2; CDR3 protein: CASSPLTGGFYYGYTF; CDR3 DNA: TGTGCCAGCAGCCCCTTAACAGGGGGCTTCTACTATGGCTACACCTTC
D gene: -; clone size: -; V gene: TRBV2; J gene: TRBJ2-7; CDR3 protein: CASRRDSRYEQYF; CDR3 DNA: TGTGCCAGCAGGCGGGATAGTCGCTACGAGCAGTACTTC
D gene: -; clone size: -; V gene: TRBV11-2; J gene: TRBJ2-7; CDR3 protein: CASSLAAGSPPYEQYF; CDR3 DNA: TGTGCCAGCAGCTTAGCTGCGGGGAGTCCACCCTACGAGCAGTACTTC
D gene: -; clone size: few; V gene: TRBV2; J gene: TRBJ2-7; CDR3 protein: CASSGGVFGVYEQYF; CDR3 DNA: TGTGCCAGCAGTGGGGGGGTCTTTGGCGTCTACGAGCAGTACTTC
D gene: -; clone size: -; V gene: TRBV11-2; J gene: TRBJ2-7; CDR3 protein: CASSLVVGPEQYF; CDR3 DNA: TGTGCCAGCAGCTTAGTAGTTGGACCCGAGCAGTACTTC
D gene: TRBD2; clone size: -; V gene: TRBV29-1; J gene: TRBJ2-3; CDR3 protein: CSVEYSGRASDTQYF; CDR3 DNA: TGCAGCGTTGAATATAGCGGGAGGGCCTCAGATACGCAGTATTTT
D gene: -; clone size: -; V gene: TRBV7-2; J gene: TRBJ2-1; CDR3 protein: CASSRGYAYNEQFF; CDR3 DNA: TGTGCCAGCAGCCGGGGGTACGCCTACAATGAGCAGTTCTTC
D gene: TRBD1; clone size: -; V gene: TRBV30; J gene: TRBJ1-1; CDR3 protein: CAWTKGQSRTEAFF; CDR3 DNA: TGTGCCTGGACCAAGGGACAGTCACGCACTGAAGCTTTCTTT
D gene: -; clone size: -; V gene: TRBV2; J gene: TRBJ1-5; CDR3 protein: CASRGLSNQPQHF; CDR3 DNA: TGTGCCAGTCGAGGTCTGAGCAATCAGCCCCAGCATTTT
D gene: TRBD2; clone size: few; V gene: TRBV27; J gene: TRBJ2-5; CDR3 protein: CASNRLAGGSQETQYF; CDR3 DNA: TGTGCCAGCAACAGACTAGCGGGAGGGTCCCAAGAGACCCAGTACTTC
D gene: -; clone size: -; V gene: TRBV6-1; J gene: TRBJ1-5; CDR3 protein: CASSETNGQPQHF; CDR3 DNA: TGTGCCAGCAGTGAAACAAACGGTCAGCCCCAGCATTTT
D gene: -; clone size: -; V gene: TRBV29-1; J gene: TRBJ1-4; CDR3 protein: CSVNPGPATNEKLFF; CDR3 DNA: TGCAGCGTCAACCCCGGCCCTGCAACTAATGAAAAACTGTTTTTT
D gene: -; clone size: -; V gene: TRBV5-6; J gene: TRBJ1-2; CDR3 protein: CASSFRDTGVFNRGYTF; CDR3 DNA: TGTGCCAGCAGCTTTAGGGACACGGGAGTTTTTAATCGTGGCTACACCTTC
D gene: -; clone size: -; V gene: TRBV15; J gene: TRBJ2-5; CDR3 protein: CATTAGGGETQYF; CDR3 DNA: TGTGCCACCACGGCGGGTGGAGGGGAGACCCAGTACTTC
D gene: TRBD2; clone size: -; V gene: TRBV27; J gene: TRBJ2-1; CDR3 protein: CASRTSGKRNEQFF; CDR3 DNA: TGTGCCAGCAGGACTAGCGGGAAGAGGAATGAGCAGTTCTTC
D gene: -; clone size: -; V gene: TRBV13; J gene: TRBJ2-3; CDR3 protein: CASSPPGADTDTQYF; CDR3 DNA: TGTGCCAGCAGCCCCCCTGGGGCGGACACAGATACGCAGTATTTT
D gene: -; clone size: -; V gene: TRBV27; J gene: TRBJ2-1; CDR3 protein: CASATSFFYNEQFF; CDR3 DNA: TGTGCCAGTGCTACTAGCTTCTTCTACAATGAGCAGTTCTTC
D gene: TRBD2; clone size: few; V gene: TRBV4-1; J gene: TRBJ2-7; CDR3 protein: CASSQAPRTSSYEQYF; CDR3 DNA: TGCGCCAGCAGCCAAGCCCCCCGGACTAGCTCCTACGAGCAGTACTTC
D gene: -; clone size: -; V gene: TRBV12-5; J gene: TRBJ1-2; CDR3 protein: CASGAAVANYGYTF; CDR3 DNA: TGTGCTAGTGGTGCGGCGGTGGCAAACTATGGCTACACCTTC
D gene: -; clone size: -; V gene: TRBV4-1; J gene: TRBJ2-2; CDR3 protein: CASSQAPWRNTGELFF; CDR3 DNA: TGCGCCAGCAGCCAGGCCCCGTGGAGAAACACCGGGGAGCTGTTTTTT
D gene: -; clone size: -; V gene: TRBV5-6; J gene: TRBJ1-1; CDR3 protein: CASSFRQAEAFF; CDR3 DNA: TGTGCCAGCAGCTTTAGACAGGCTGAAGCTTTCTTT
D gene: -; clone size: -; V gene: TRBV29-1; J gene: TRBJ1-2; CDR3 protein: CSVFRGEGDYGYTF; CDR3 DNA: TGCAGCGTGTTCCGGGGCGAGGGGGACTATGGCTACACCTTC
D gene: -; clone size: -; V gene: TRBV2; J gene: TRBJ1-1; CDR3 protein: CASRGPEAFF; CDR3 DNA: TGTGCCAGCAGAGGGCCTGAAGCTTTCTTT
D gene: -; clone size: -; V gene: TRBV30; J gene: TRBJ2-3; CDR3 protein: CAWKTDTQYF; CDR3 DNA: TGTGCCTGGAAGACAGATACGCAGTATTTT